One T cell receptor beta chain is described in this entry. This sample was included in a study of T cells after yellow fever vaccination. About the study: It was SMART-Seq v4 Ultra Low Input that prepared the fractions with low cell numbers.

MiXCR, applied by TCRdb to the 5' RACE reads, yields one record per CDR3 protein. This table has more than 95,000 distinct CDR3 sequences, under 9% appearing once. The CDR3 is 13 residues long. Germline CDR1 is KGHDR and CDR2 is SFDVKD. V lost 10 bases, J lost 10 bases, and 16 bases lay in between. This TCR derives from a man between 18 and 29 years old who received the YFV17D yellow fever vaccine. The sequencing here drew on CD8+ T cells sorted from PBMCs, taken on the day of the yellow fever booster vaccination. The chain combines TRBV24-1 with TRBJ1-6, with TRBD1 as a possible D gene (6 bases). DNA for the CDR3: TGTGCCACGCCCCCACAGGGAAGCTCACCCCTCCACTTT. Amino acids: CATPPQGSSPLHF.